A single sample is the source of the 27 T cell receptor beta chains below, sequenced in a study of Graves' ophthalmopathy and Graves' hyperthyroidism. CDR3 regions of TCR beta were amplified from RNA transcripts. After a first-round RT-PCR with HTBI primers, a second-round multiplex PCR was run. TCRdb re-analysed the multiplex PCR reads in MiXCR, keeping a single row per CDR3 protein. This table has around 470,000 distinct CDR3 sequences, over 13% appearing once. The specimen sequenced was blood. The receptors derive from a woman in her twenties or thirties with Graves' ophthalmopathy.

On this clonotype itself: The missing conserved phenylalanine or tryptophan at the end of this CDR3 makes a read error likely. The rearrangement links TRBV28 to TRBJ2-2; perhaps TRBD2 as D (6 bases). V was trimmed by 6 bases and J by 4 bases, leaving 18 bases between them. Per the germline V gene, CDR1 is MDHEN and CDR2 is SYDVKM. This CDR3 region has 16 residues. CDR3 DNA sequence: TGTGCCAGCAGCCCGCTAGGGGAGGCTACCACCGGGGAGCTGTTTTCT. It specifies CASSPLGEATTGELFS.

This clonotype was observed many times. This sequence joins TRBV19 and TRBJ2-7; D not resolved. V shed 3 bases and J shed 4 bases, with 13 bases lying between them. The CDR3 is made up of 14 amino acids. Germline CDR1 and CDR2: LNHDA and SQIVND (reference sequence). The CDR3 here is CASSMAVEGYEQYF. The CDR3 DNA is TGTGCCAGTAGTATGGCGGTGGAAGGGTACGAGCAGTACTTC.

This clonotype occurred a few times. This chain connects TRBV27 to TRBJ1-2; 7 positions agree with TRBD1. Germline loops: CDR1 MNHEY, CDR2 SMNVEV (reference sequence). Trimming took 3 bases from V and 3 from J; bases not matched to a gene: 1. CDR3 length: 13 amino acids. Here the CDR3 DNA reads TGTGCCAGCAGTTTGACAGGGCACTATGGCTACACCTTC. It codes for CASSLTGHYGYTF.

This clonotype was detected many times. The chain recombines TRBV6-2 or TRBV6-3 with TRBJ1-6; tentatively, D is TRBD1 (6 bases). The germline V and J ends were trimmed by 1 base and 15 bases, with 16 bases remaining between them. Germline V CDR1 and CDR2: MNHEY, SVGEGT. This CDR3 region has 14 residues. As DNA, the CDR3 is TGTGCCAGCAGTTACTGGAACGACAGGCCAATCCTCCACTTT. This translates into CASSYWNDRPILHF.

The chain couples TRBV12-3 or TRBV12-4 to TRBJ1-6; 9 nucleotides align to TRBD1. The CDR3 runs to 14 residues. V dropped 6 bases and J dropped 9; count of bases not matched to a gene: 6. In DNA, the CDR3 is TGTGCCAGCAGCCCGACAGGGGGAGGTTCACCCCTCCACTTT. It specifies CASSPTGGGSPLHF.

The chain uses TRBV6-1 and TRBJ1-1, with D unclear. From germline, CDR1 is MNHNS and CDR2 SASEGT. There are 14 residues in the CDR3. Trimming cost V 7 bases and J 2 bases, with 14 bases left between them. CDR3 residues: CASIWATQNTEAFF. CDR3 coding DNA: TGTGCCAGCATATGGGCCACTCAAAACACTGAAGCTTTCTTT.

This clonotype was recorded many times. The chain carries TRBV6-5 and TRBJ2-7; D could derive from TRBD1 or TRBD2 (5 bases each). Germline V lookup: CDR1 MNHEY, CDR2 SVGAGI. The V gene lost 0 bases and the J gene lost 4 bases, with 13 bases spanning the gap. The CDR3 covers 15 residues. The CDR3, as DNA: TGTGCCAGCAGTTACTCTGGGAGTGACAGATACGAGCAGTACTTC. It translates to CASSYSGSDRYEQYF.

V gene TRBV4-1 combines with J gene TRBJ2-2, with no clear D. CDR1 is MGHRA and CDR2 is YSYEKL in the germline V gene. The CDR3 runs to 13 residues. V was pared by 1 base and J by 7 bases, with 7 bases between. CDR3 amino acids: CASSQAPSGELFF. DNA of the CDR3: TGCGCCAGCAGCCAAGCACCCAGCGGGGAGCTGTTTTTT.

In its sample, this clonotype was seen many times. This chain joins TRBV4-1 and TRBJ1-2; possible D gene TRBD1, 6 bases. The CDR3 contains 15 residues. The germline V and J ends were trimmed by 4 bases and 0 bases, with 12 bases remaining between them. Germline-derived CDR1 and CDR2 are MGHRA and YSYEKL. CDR3 DNA: TGCGCCAGCAGCCCTCTCAGGGGTGCTAACTATGGCTACACCTTC. Protein product: CASSPLRGANYGYTF.

This clonotype was observed at least ten times. This chain links TRBV19 with TRBJ2-7; TRBD1 matches at 7 bases. Germline CDR1 reads LNHDA; CDR2 reads SQIVND (reference sequence). The V segment lost 2 bases and the J segment 2 bases; nucleotides outside the gene matches: 3. This CDR3 has 14 amino acids. CDR3 in amino acids: CASSIRQGPYEQYF. The CDR3 DNA reads TGTGCCAGTAGTATACGACAGGGCCCCTACGAGCAGTACTTC.

This clonotype was seen ten or more times. The chain carries TRBV28 and TRBJ1-2; a possible D gene is TRBD1 (6 bases). This CDR3 is built from 15 residues. The V end was cut by 8 bases, the J end by 5 bases, with 21 bases between. Germline CDR1 MDHEN, CDR2 SYDVKM. The CDR3 nucleotides are TGTGCCAGCTGGTCTCCCACGGGGGCGCGTTATGGCTACACCTTC. Translation gives CASWSPTGARYGYTF.

This clonotype has a count of ten or more. The V and J genes are TRBV6-5 and TRBJ1-2; 7 bases match TRBD1. CDR3 length: 14 amino acids. Germline V gene data show CDR1 as MNHEY and CDR2 as SVGAGI. The junction had 7 bases not matched to a gene; V was cut back by 2 bases and J by 7 bases. The CDR3 DNA reads as TGTGCCAGCAGTTACGGCCAGGGGGTATCTGGCTACACCTTC. Translation: CASSYGQGVSGYTF.

This clonotype was observed at least ten times. The J gene is TRBJ2-7, the V gene TRBV11-3, with no clear D. Trimming took off 3 bases at V and 0 bases at J, with 9 bases between the two ends. Germline loops: CDR1 SGHNT, CDR2 YENEEA. This CDR3 spans 14 amino acids. CDR3 protein: CASSFDGSSYEQYF. For the CDR3, the DNA is TGTGCCAGCAGCTTCGACGGAAGCTCCTACGAGCAGTACTTC.

The sample holds many counts of this clonotype. V and J are TRBV12-3 or TRBV12-4 and TRBJ2-5; D unclear. V was shortened by 1 base and J by 1 base, with 7 bases between the two germline ends. The CDR3 length is 14 residues. The CDR3 region is CASSLDQTQETQYF. In DNA form, the CDR3 reads TGTGCCAGCAGTTTAGACCAGACCCAAGAGACCCAGTACTTC.

A note on this clonotype: A much larger clone differs from this one at a single base, so this may be a read error. In this CDR3 the conserved last residue, phenylalanine or tryptophan, is missing, so a read error is likely. The DNA is left out, because the CDR3 cannot be placed on it with certainty; the CDR3 is given as TCRdb lists it. This chain uses TRBV11-2 with TRBJ1-3; the table's D gene call, TRBD1, was not cross checked with the DNA. The CDR3 spans 13 amino acids, including both terminal residues. Germline CDR1 SGHAT, CDR2 FQNNGV. The CDR3 reads CASSLSLGGRANL.

This clonotype has at least ten counts. It may be a read error: a sequence one base away is much more abundant. The V and J genes are TRBV5-1 and TRBJ1-1; 7 positions agree with TRBD1. Germline V CDR1 and CDR2: SGHRS, YFSETQ. The CDR3 loop spans 13 amino acids. V lost 4 bases, J lost 3 bases, and 3 bases stayed unmatched. The CDR3 DNA reads as TGCGCCAGCAGCCATACAGGGGACACTGAAGCTTTCTTT. Translation gives CASSHTGDTEAFF.

In its sample, this clonotype was seen many times. The V and J genes are TRBV10-3 and TRBJ2-7, with D perhaps TRBD2 (6 bases). This CDR3 contains 12 residues. Germline CDR1 ENHRY, CDR2 SYGVKD. Trimming pared 6 bases from V and 0 bases from J, leaving 6 bases between. CDR3 sequence (DNA): TGTGCCATCAGGGGACTCTCCTACGAGCAGTACTTC. Protein product: CAIRGLSYEQYF.

Remarks on this clonotype: This likely comes from a read error, as the CDR3 has no conserved phenylalanine or tryptophan at its end. The V and J genes are TRBV12-3 or TRBV12-4 and TRBJ1-2, with no clear D. V shed 3 bases and J shed 2 bases, with 7 bases lying between them. The CDR3 is made up of 13 amino acids. CDR3 DNA: TGTGCCAGCAGTTTCTTCCAAAACTATGGCTACACCGAC. This codes for CASSFFQNYGYTD.

Concerning this clonotype itself: This may be a read error: a much more frequent sequence differs by one nucleotide. The chain has TRBV30 and TRBJ1-2, with a weak D call TRBD1 (6 bases). Germline V lookup: CDR1 GTSNPN, CDR2 SVGIG (reference sequence). CDR3 length: 12 amino acids. The CDR3 is CAWSSTGYGCTF. CDR3 in DNA: TGTGCCTGGAGTTCGACAGGCTATGGCTGCACCTTC.

Of note for this clonotype: This may be a read error: a much more frequent sequence differs by one nucleotide. Without the conserved terminal phenylalanine or tryptophan, this CDR3 likely stems from a read error. This chain joins TRBV3-1 and TRBJ1-1; no reliable D call. The CDR3 contains 14 residues. CDR1 and CDR2 from the germline V gene are LGHDT and YNNKEL (reference sequence). V dropped 1 base and J dropped 5 bases, with 11 bases sitting between them. Here the CDR3 reads CASSQGTPGTEAFS. The CDR3 DNA follows: TGTGCCAGCAGCCAAGGGACCCCCGGGACTGAAGCTTTCTCT.

This clonotype occurred many times. V is TRBV20-1 and J is TRBJ1-1; D is unclear. The CDR3 covers 15 residues. V shed 6 bases and J shed 1 base, with 18 bases lying between them. Germline V CDR1 and CDR2: DFQATT, SNEGSKA (reference sequence). The CDR3 reads CSAKRTAPRNTEAFF. CDR3 in DNA: TGCAGTGCGAAGCGGACGGCCCCGAGGAACACTGAAGCTTTCTTT.

This clonotype was seen ten or more times. The rearrangement links TRBV28 to TRBJ2-5; tentative D call: TRBD2 (6 bases). The germline V and J ends were trimmed by 3 bases and 12 bases, with 23 bases remaining between them. Germline V gene sequence: CDR1 MDHEN, CDR2 SYDVKM. The CDR3 extends over 15 amino acids. The CDR3: CASSFVRRDRVFEYF. CDR3 nucleotide sequence: TGTGCCAGCAGTTTCGTAAGGAGGGACCGCGTATTTGAGTACTTC.

This chain links TRBV12-3 or TRBV12-4 with TRBJ2-7; D is perhaps TRBD2 (5 bases). The CDR3 is 13 amino acids. V lost 8 bases, J lost 0 bases, and 11 bases lay in between. The CDR3 protein is CASAGVISYEQYF. In DNA, the CDR3 is TGTGCCAGCGCCGGGGTTATCTCCTACGAGCAGTACTTC.

This clonotype was picked up many times. The chain is built from TRBV6-1 and TRBJ1-5, with D perhaps TRBD1 (6 bases). From germline, CDR1 is MNHNS and CDR2 SASEGT. There are 16 residues in the CDR3. V lost 2 bases, J lost 0 bases, and 11 bases lay in between. The CDR3, as DNA: TGTGCCAGCAGTGAAAACCCGGGGGCTAGCAATCAGCCCCAGCATTTT. It translates to CASSENPGASNQPQHF.

In its sample, this clonotype was seen a few times. The rearrangement joins TRBV4-1 to TRBJ2-7; D is unclear. Looked up from germline, CDR1 is MGHRA and CDR2 is YSYEKL. With 1 base removed from V and 3 bases from J, the gap between germline ends came to 16 bases. The CDR3 covers 16 residues. CDR3 protein: CASSQGSFGRYYEQYF. The CDR3 DNA is TGCGCCAGCAGCCAAGGGTCGTTCGGCAGGTACTACGAGCAGTACTTC.

This clonotype occurred many times. V gene TRBV9 combines with J gene TRBJ2-4; 7 positions agree with TRBD2. After removal of 0 bases from V and 4 bases from J, the junction contained 4 bases not matched to a gene. The CDR3 sequence is 15 residues long. The V gene's germline CDR1 is SGDLS and CDR2 YYNGEE. The CDR3 reads CASSVGFGGKNIQYF. The CDR3 DNA is TGTGCCAGCAGCGTAGGGTTCGGGGGGAAAAACATTCAGTACTTC. Complete variable domain (other parts from reference TRBV9 and TRBJ2-4): DSGVTQTPKHLITATGQRVTLRCSPRSGDLSVYWYQQSLDQGLQFLIQYYNGEERAKGNILERFSAQQFPDLHSELNLSSLELGDSALYFCASSVGFGGKNIQYFGAGTRLSVL.

This sequence joins TRBV20-1 and TRBJ2-7; 8 bases are shared with TRBD2. CDR3 size: 16 residues. V shed 0 bases and J 5 bases; nucleotides not matched to a gene: 12. Germline V gene sequence: CDR1 DFQATT, CDR2 SNEGSKA (reference sequence). The CDR3 DNA is TGCAGTGCTAGAGATGGCGTCAGCGGGAGTCCCCACGAGCAGTACTTC. It specifies CSARDGVSGSPHEQYF.